This T cell receptor beta chain was retrieved from a study of OX40 agonist ivuxolimab in advanced cancers. The overall study: Prior anti-PD-1, anti-PD-L1 or anti-CTLA-4 therapy was allowed; around 40% had some.

Study-wide points: Low normalized T-cell clonal expansion also characterized some of the nonresponders. Blood T cells, both CD4+ and CD8+, expanded clonally by week 6 at 0.1 to 3.0 mg/kg.

The ends were cut back, 5 bases at V and 6 bases at J, with 12 bases in the middle. This CDR3 comprises 13 residues. Germline V gives CDR1 LNHDA, CDR2 SQIVND (reference sequence). About this clone itself: The target antigen is unknown.

The method was immunoSEQ multiplex PCR; TCRdb's version includes in-frame clones alone and lacks a portion of them. The sample has about 54,000 clones, approximately 89% seen once. The chain is built from TRBV19 and TRBJ2-3, with a possible D match to TRBD2 (5 bases). This sample comprised CD4+ or CD8+ T cells sorted from blood, obtained in a trial of the OX40 agonist ivuxolimab. The sequence was obtained from an adult with an advanced solid tumor such as melanoma, head and neck, liver or kidney cancer. For the CDR3, the DNA is TGTGCCAGTAGTTTCTTACTAGTGGATACGCAGTATTTT. The encoded protein is CASSFLLVDTQYF.